This TCR beta chain was recovered during a study of beta chain features in type 1 diabetes. Study background: Age and gender were similar between patients and healthy donors, as were cell yields.

This CDR3 spans 16 amino acids. Trimming at V came to 5 bases and at J to 3 bases, leaving 11 bases not matched to a gene. Germline CDR1 reads LGHNT; CDR2 reads FRNRAP. This clone has more than one count but fewer than ten. Antigen unknown. General observations from the study: All four CD4+ subsets of Type 1 diabetes patients contained TCRB CDR3s that were moderately but significantly shorter.

The sequenced template was cDNA made from the entire isolated RNA. The table came from immunoSEQ multiplex PCR; TCRdb's copy has only in-frame clones and leaves some out. Among about 140,000 clones listed, about a tenth were seen once. The sequenced sample consisted of central memory CD4+ T cells from blood. The TCR sequence derives from a woman in her thirties or forties in good health. V is TRBV12-5 and J is TRBJ2-3, with 7 nucleotides matching TRBD2. CDR3 nucleotide sequence: TGTGCTAGTGGTCCCATCAGCGGGGCCCTTACAGATACGCAGTATTTT. This gives the protein CASGPISGALTDTQYF.